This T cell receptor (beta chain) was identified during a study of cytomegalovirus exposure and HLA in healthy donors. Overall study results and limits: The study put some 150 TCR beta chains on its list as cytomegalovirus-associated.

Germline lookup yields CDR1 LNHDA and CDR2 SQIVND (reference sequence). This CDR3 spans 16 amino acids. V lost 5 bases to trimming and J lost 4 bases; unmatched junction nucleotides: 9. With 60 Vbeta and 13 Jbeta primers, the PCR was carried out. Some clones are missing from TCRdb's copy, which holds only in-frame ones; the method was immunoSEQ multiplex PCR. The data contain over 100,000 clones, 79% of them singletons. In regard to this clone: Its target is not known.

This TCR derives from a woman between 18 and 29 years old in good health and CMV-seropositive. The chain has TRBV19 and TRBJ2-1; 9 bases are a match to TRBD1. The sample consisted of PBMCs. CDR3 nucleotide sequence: TGTGCCAGTAGTCCCACCCGGGACAGGGCTTACAATGAGCAGTTCTTC. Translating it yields CASSPTRDRAYNEQFF.